Listed below are T cell receptor beta chains from one sample, sequenced in a study of shared clonotypes between healthy human individuals. The data were produced by immunoSEQ multiplex PCR, yet TCRdb's version contains in-frame clones alone and is incomplete. In the table there are hundreds of thousands of clones, 96% of which are singletons. Sample: naive CD4+ T cells sorted from blood. These TCRs come from a woman in her twenties or thirties in good health. Both conserved end residues are part of each CDR3. A D gene is named only where the DNA matches it firmly. A row's size may be missing; if present it is once, few, many or a size class.

TRBV28	TRBD1	NA	TRBJ2-4	TGTGCCAGCAGCAAAGGGTTCGAGGGACAGATTTTAGCCAAAAACATTCAGTACTTC	CASSKGFEGQILAKNIQYF
TRBV6-5	TRBD1	NA	TRBJ2-5	TGTGCCAGCAGTTACTCGACAGGGGGCCTTACGAAGACCCAGTACTTC	CASSYSTGGLTKTQYF
TRBV28	NA	once	TRBJ2-1	TGTGCCAGCAGTTTATTTGCCTTGAGCTCCTACAATGAGCAGTTCTTC	CASSLFALSSYNEQFF
TRBV28	NA	few	TRBJ1-2	TGTGCCAGCAGCCAAATCGTGCGTGGCTACACCTTC	CASSQIVRGYTF
TRBV19	TRBD1	NA	TRBJ2-7	TGTGCCAGTAGTATCCGGGACAGGGCCTACGAGCAGTACTTC	CASSIRDRAYEQYF
TRBV21-1	NA	NA	TRBJ2-5	TGTGCCAACAAGACTAGCGGGAAAGAGACCCAGTACTTC	CANKTSGKETQYF
TRBV6-5	NA	NA	TRBJ1-4	TGTGCCAGCAGTTCCTCAACTAATGAAAAACTGTTTTTT	CASSSSTNEKLFF
TRBV28	TRBD1	NA	TRBJ1-1	TGTGCCAGCAGTTTACAGGGGGTTCTTACTGAAGCTTTCTTT	CASSLQGVLTEAFF
TRBV28	NA	NA	TRBJ2-2	TGTGCCAGCATTCAAACTTGGGGAGGCTCCGGGGAGCTGTTTTTT	CASIQTWGGSGELFF
TRBV6-1	TRBD1	NA	TRBJ1-1	TGTGCCAGCAGCGGACAGGGGGTCGGCACTGAAGCTTTCTTT	CASSGQGVGTEAFF
TRBV21-1	NA	NA	TRBJ2-5	TGTGCCAGCAGCATGCCGGAGAACCGGGACAGGGAGTGGCGGACCCAGTACTTC	CASSMPENRDREWRTQYF
TRBV18	TRBD2	NA	TRBJ2-3	TGTGCCAGCTCACCCCGTCGGGAGGGAGACACAGATACGCAGTATTTT	CASSPRREGDTDTQYF
TRBV4-1	NA	NA	TRBJ1-2	TGCGCCAGCAGCCAAGCAGGGCTTTACTATGGCTACACCTTC	CASSQAGLYYGYTF
TRBV11-2	NA	NA	TRBJ1-1	TGTGCCAGCAGCGGACTACAGACTACTTTAATGAACACTGAAGCTTTCTTT	CASSGLQTTLMNTEAFF